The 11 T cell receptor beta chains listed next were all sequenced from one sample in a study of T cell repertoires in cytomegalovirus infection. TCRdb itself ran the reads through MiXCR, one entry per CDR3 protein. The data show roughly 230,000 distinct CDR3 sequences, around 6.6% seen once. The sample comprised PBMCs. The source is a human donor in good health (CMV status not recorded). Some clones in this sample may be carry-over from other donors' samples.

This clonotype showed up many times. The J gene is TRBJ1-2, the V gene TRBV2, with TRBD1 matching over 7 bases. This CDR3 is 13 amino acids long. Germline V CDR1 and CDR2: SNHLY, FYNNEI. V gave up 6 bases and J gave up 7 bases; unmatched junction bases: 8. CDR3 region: CASSRGAGGGYTF. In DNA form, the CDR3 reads TGTGCCAGCAGCCGAGGTGCAGGGGGTGGCTACACCTTC.

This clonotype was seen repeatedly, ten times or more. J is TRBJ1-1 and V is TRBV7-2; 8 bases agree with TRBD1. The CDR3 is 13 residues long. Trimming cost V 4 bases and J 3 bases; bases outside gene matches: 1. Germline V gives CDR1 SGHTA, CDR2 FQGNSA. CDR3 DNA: TGTGCCAGCAGCTCGGACAGGGACACTGAAGCTTTCTTT. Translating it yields CASSSDRDTEAFF.

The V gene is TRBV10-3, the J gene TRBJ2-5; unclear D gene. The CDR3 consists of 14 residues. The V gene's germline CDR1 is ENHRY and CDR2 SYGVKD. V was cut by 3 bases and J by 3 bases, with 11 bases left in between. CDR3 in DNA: TGTGCCATCAGTGACAAGAGGAGTGAAGAGACCCAGTACTTC. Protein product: CAISDKRSEETQYF.

Here the CDR3 DNA reads TGTGCCAGCAGTTCCGGACTAGCGGGCCAATCCTACAATGAGCAGTTCTTC. Translated, it gives CASSSGLAGQSYNEQFF. The chain carries TRBV12-3 or TRBV12-4 and TRBJ2-1, with 11 bases matching TRBD2. J was trimmed by 1 base and V by 4 bases; bases with no gene match: 6. The CDR3 is 17 amino acids.

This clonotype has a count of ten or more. CDR3 loop: CASSLVDRGGTEAFF. The CDR3, as DNA: TGTGCCAGCAGCTTAGTAGACAGGGGAGGCACTGAAGCTTTCTTT. V usage is TRBV7-2 and J usage is TRBJ1-1; 8 nucleotides agree with TRBD1. CDR3 size: 15 residues. The V gene's germline CDR1 is SGHTA and CDR2 FQGNSA. The V segment lost 1 base and the J segment 4 bases; nucleotides outside the gene matches: 5.

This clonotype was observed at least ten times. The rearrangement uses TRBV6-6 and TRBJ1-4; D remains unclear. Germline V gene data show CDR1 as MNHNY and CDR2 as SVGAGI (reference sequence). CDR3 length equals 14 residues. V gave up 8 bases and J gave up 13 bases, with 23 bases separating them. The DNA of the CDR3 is TGTGCCAGCTTAGAGAGGCAAGAGGGTCGGTCACTGTTTTTT. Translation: CASLERQEGRSLFF.

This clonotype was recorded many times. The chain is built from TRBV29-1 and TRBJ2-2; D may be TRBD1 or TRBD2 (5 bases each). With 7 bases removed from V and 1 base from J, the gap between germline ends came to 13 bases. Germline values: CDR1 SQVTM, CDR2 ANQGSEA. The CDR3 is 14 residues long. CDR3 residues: CSAPGPLNTGELFF. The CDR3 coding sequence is TGCAGCGCCCCGGGACCCCTGAACACCGGGGAGCTGTTTTTT.

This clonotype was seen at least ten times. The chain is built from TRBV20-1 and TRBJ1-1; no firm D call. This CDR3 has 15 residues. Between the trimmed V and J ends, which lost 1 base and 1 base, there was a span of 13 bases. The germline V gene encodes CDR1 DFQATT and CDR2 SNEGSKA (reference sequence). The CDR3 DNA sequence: TGCAGTGCTAGAGGAGAAGCGATACAGAACACTGAAGCTTTCTTT. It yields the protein CSARGEAIQNTEAFF.

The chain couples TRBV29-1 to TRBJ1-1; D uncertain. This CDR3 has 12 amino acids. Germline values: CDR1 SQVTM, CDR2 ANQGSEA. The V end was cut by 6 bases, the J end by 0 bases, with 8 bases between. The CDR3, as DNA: TGCAGCGTCGGACGTATGAACACTGAAGCTTTCTTT. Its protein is CSVGRMNTEAFF.

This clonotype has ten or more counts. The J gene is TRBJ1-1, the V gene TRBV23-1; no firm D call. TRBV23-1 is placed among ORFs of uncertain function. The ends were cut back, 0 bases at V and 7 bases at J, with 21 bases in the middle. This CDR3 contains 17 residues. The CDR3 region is CASSQSRRQVVGREAFF. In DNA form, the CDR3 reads TGCGCCAGCAGTCAATCGCGGCGGCAGGTGGTTGGCCGTGAAGCTTTCTTT.

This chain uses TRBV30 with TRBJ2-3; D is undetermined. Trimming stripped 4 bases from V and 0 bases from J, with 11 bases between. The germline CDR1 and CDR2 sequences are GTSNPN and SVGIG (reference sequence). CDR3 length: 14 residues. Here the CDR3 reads CAWMRGRSTDTQYF. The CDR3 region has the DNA TGTGCCTGGATGCGAGGCAGGAGCACAGATACGCAGTATTTT.